The sequence of this TCR beta chain was determined in a study of OX40 agonist ivuxolimab in advanced cancers. Libraries were prepared by immunoSEQ multiplex PCR; TCRdb keeps only in-frame clonotypes and omits some of them. The table records roughly 87,000 clones, roughly 91% of them present only once. Trimming left V 5 bases short and J 3 bases short, with 11 bases between. The germline V gene encodes CDR1 SGHDN and CDR2 FVKESK. The CDR3 extends over 13 amino acids. The rearrangement uses TRBV14 and TRBJ2-7; D unresolved. The specimen was CD4+ or CD8+ T cells sorted from blood, collected in a trial of the OX40 agonist ivuxolimab. This clonotype was sampled from an adult with an advanced solid tumor such as melanoma, head and neck, liver or kidney cancer. Here the CDR3 DNA reads TGTGCCAGCAGCTTAGGCCTGGGCTACGAGCAGTACTTC. Its protein product is CASSLGLGYEQYF.